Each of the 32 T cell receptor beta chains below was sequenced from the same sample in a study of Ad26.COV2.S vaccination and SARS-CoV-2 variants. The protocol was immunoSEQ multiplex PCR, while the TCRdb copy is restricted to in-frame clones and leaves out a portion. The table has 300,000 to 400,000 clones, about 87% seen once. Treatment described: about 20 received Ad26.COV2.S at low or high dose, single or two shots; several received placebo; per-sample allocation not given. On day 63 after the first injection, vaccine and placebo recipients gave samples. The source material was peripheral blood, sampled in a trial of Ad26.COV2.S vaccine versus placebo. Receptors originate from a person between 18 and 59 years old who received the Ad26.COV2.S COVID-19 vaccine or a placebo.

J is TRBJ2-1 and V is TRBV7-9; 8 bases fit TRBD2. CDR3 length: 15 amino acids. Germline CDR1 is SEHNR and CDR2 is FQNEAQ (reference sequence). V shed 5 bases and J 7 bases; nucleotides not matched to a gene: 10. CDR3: CASSPDGTSNNEQFF. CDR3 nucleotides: TGTGCCAGCAGCCCTGACGGGACTAGTAATAATGAGCAGTTCTTC.

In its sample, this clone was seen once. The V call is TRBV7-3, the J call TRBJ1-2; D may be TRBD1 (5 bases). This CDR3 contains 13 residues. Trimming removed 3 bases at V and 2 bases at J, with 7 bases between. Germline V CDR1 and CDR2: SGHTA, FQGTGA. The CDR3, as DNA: TGTGCCAGCAGCTTGGACACCAACTATGGCTACACCTTC. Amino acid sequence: CASSLDTNYGYTF.

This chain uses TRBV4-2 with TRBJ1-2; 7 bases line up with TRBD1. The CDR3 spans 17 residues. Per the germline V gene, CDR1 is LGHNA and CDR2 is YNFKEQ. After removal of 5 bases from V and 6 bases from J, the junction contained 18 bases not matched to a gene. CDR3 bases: TGTGCCAGCAGCAAAGGGGGCGGAGAGACAGGCGCCCATGGCTACACCTTC. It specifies CASSKGGGETGAHGYTF.

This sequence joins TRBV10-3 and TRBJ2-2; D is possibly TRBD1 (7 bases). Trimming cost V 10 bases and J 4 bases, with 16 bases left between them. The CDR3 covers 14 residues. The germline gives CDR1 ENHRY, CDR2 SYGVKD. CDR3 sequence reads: CATGGTEPTGELFF. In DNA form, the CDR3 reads TGTGCCACGGGCGGGACAGAACCCACCGGGGAGCTGTTTTTT.

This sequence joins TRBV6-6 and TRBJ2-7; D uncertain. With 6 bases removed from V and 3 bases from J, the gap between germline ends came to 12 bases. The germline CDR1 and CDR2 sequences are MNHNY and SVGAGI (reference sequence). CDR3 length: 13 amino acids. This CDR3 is CASSLPEIYEQYF. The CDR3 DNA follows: TGTGCCAGCAGCCTGCCCGAGATCTACGAGCAGTACTTC.

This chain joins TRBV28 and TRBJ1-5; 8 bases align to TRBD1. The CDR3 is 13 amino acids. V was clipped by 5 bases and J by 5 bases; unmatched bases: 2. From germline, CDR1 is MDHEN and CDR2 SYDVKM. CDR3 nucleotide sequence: TGTGCCAGCAGTACAGGGGGTTATCAGCCCCAGCATTTT. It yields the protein CASSTGGYQPQHF.

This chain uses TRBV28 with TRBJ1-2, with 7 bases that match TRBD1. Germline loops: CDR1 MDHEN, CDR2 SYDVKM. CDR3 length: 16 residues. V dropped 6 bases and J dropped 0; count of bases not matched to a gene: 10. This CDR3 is CASSGTASEANYGYTF. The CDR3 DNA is TGTGCCAGCAGCGGGACAGCTAGTGAGGCTAACTATGGCTACACCTTC.

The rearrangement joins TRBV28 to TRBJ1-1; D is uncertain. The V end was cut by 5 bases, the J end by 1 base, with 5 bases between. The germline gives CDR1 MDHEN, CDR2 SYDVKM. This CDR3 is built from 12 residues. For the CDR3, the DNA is TGTGCCAGCAGTCGAAGGAACACTGAAGCTTTCTTT. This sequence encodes CASSRRNTEAFF.

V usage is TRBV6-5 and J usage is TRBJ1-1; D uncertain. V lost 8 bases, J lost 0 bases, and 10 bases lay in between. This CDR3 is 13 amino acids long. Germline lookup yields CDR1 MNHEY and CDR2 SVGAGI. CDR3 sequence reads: CASAPGVNTEAFF. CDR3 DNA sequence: TGTGCCAGCGCTCCCGGTGTGAACACTGAAGCTTTCTTT.

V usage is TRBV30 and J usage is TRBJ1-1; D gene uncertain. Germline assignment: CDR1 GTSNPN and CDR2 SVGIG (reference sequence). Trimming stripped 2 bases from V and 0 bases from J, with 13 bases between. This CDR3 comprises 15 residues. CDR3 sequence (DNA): TGTGCCTGGAGTTCGAGGCTAGGATTGAACACTGAAGCTTTCTTT. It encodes CAWSSRLGLNTEAFF.

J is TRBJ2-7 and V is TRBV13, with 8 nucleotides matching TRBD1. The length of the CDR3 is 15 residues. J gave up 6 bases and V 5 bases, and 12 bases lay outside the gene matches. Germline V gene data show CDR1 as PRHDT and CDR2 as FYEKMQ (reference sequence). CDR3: CASSPGQGRISEQYF. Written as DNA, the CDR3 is TGTGCCAGCAGCCCCGGACAGGGAAGGATTAGCGAGCAGTACTTC.

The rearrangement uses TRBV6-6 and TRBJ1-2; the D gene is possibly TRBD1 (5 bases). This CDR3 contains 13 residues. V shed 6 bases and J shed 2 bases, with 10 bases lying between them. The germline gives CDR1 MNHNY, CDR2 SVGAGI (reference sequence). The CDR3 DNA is TGTGCCAGCAGCCCAGGGAAAAACTATGGCTACACCTTC. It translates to CASSPGKNYGYTF.

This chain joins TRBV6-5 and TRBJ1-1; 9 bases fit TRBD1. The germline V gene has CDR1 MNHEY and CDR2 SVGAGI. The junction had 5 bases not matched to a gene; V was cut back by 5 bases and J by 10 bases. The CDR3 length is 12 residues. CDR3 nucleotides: TGTGCCAGCAGTCGGGGACAGGGAGGAGCTTTCTTT. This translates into CASSRGQGGAFF.

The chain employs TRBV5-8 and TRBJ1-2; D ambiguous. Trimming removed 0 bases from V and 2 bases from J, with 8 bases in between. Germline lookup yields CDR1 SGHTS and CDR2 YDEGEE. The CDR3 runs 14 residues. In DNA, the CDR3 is TGTGCCAGCAGCTTGGGCTCTGTGAACTATGGCTACACCTTC. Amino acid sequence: CASSLGSVNYGYTF.

CDR3 sequence reads: CASSSGPVGTPLHF. Written as DNA, the CDR3 is TGTGCCAGCAGCTCAGGTCCGGTCGGGACACCCCTCCACTTT. The gene calls are TRBV7-3 and TRBJ1-6; no definite D call. The CDR3 contains 14 residues. Trimming took off 4 bases at V and 11 bases at J, with 15 bases between the two ends. Germline V gene sequence: CDR1 SGHTA, CDR2 FQGTGA.

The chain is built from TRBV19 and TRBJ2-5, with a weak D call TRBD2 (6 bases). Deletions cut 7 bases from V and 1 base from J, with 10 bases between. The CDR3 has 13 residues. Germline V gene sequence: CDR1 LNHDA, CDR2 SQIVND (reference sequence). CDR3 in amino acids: CASKEGLQETQYF. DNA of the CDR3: TGTGCCAGTAAGGAGGGACTCCAAGAGACCCAGTACTTC.

CDR3 loop: CASKGGTSGPSSYNEQFF. The CDR3 DNA reads TGTGCCAGTAAGGGAGGGACTAGCGGGCCGAGCTCCTACAATGAGCAGTTCTTC. The rearrangement uses TRBV19 and TRBJ2-1; 12 bases match TRBD2. Germline assignment: CDR1 LNHDA and CDR2 SQIVND (reference sequence). The CDR3 spans 18 residues. The ends lost 7 bases at V and 0 bases at J; junction bases unmatched: 10.

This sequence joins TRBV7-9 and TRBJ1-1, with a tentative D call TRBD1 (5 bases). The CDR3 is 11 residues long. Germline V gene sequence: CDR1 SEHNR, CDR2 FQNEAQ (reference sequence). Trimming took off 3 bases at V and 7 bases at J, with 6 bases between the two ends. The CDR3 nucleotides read TGTGCCAGCAGCTTCCAGGGTGAAGCTTTCTTT. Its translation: CASSFQGEAFF.

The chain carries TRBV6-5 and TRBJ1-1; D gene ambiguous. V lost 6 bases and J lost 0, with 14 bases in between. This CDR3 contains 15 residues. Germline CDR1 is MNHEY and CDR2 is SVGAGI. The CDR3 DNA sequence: TGTGCCAGCAGAGGTGGTTACACCATGAACACTGAAGCTTTCTTT. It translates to CASRGGYTMNTEAFF.

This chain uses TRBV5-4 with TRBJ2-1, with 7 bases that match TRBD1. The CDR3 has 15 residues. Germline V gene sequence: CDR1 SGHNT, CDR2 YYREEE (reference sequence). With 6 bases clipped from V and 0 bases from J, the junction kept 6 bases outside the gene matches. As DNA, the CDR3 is TGTGCCAGCAACCTGGACAGGAGCTCCTACAATGAGCAGTTCTTC. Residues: CASNLDRSSYNEQFF.

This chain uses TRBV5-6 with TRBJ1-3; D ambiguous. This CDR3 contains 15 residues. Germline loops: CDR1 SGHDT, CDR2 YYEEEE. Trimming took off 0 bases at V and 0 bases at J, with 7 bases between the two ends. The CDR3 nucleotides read TGTGCCAGCAGCTTGGTTCGTTTCTCTGGAAACACCATATATTTT. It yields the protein CASSLVRFSGNTIYF.

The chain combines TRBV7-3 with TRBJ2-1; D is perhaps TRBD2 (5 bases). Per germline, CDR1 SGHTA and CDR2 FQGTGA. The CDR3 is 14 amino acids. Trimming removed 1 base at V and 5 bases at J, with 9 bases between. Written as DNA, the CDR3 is TGTGCCAGCAGCTTAAGTTCGGGAAACAATGAGCAGTTCTTC. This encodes CASSLSSGNNEQFF. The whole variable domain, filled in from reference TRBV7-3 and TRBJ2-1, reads GAGVSQTPSNKVTEKGKYVELRCDPISGHTALYWYRQSLGQGPEFLIYFQGTGAADDSGLPNDRFFAVRPEGSVSTLKIQRTERGDSAVYLCASSLSSGNNEQFFGPGTRLTVL.

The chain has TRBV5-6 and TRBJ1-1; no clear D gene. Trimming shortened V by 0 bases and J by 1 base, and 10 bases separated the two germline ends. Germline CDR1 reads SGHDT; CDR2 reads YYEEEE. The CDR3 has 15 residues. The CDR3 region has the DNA TGTGCCAGCAGCTTGGACGGGGATTGGAACACTGAAGCTTTCTTT. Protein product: CASSLDGDWNTEAFF.

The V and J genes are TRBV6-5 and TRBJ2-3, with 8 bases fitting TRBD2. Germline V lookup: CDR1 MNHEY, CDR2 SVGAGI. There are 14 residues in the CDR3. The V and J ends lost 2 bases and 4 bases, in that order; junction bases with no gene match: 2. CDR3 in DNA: TGTGCCAGCAGTTACCGGCGGGGGGCAGATACGCAGTATTTT. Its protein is CASSYRRGADTQYF.

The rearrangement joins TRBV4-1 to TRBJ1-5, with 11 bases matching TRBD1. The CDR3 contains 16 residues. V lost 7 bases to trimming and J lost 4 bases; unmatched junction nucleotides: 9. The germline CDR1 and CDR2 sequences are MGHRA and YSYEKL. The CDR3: CASTPTGTGGNQPQHF. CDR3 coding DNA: TGCGCCAGCACGCCAACCGGGACAGGGGGTAATCAGCCCCAGCATTTT.

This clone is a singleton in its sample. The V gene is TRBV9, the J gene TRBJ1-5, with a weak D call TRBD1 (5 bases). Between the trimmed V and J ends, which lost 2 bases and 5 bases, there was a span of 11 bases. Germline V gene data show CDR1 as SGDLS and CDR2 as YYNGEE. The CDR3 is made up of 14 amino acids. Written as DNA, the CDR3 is TGTGCCAGCAGCGTGGAAGACAGCTATCAGCCCCAGCATTTT. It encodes CASSVEDSYQPQHF.

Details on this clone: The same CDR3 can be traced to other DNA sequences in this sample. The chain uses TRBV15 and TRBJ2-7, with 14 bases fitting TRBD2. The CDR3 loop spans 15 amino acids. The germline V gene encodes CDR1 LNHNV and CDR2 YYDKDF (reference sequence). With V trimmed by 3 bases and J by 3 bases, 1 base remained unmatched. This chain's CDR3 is CATSRGTSGSYEQYF. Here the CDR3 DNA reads TGTGCCACCAGCAGGGGGACTAGCGGGAGCTACGAGCAGTACTTC.

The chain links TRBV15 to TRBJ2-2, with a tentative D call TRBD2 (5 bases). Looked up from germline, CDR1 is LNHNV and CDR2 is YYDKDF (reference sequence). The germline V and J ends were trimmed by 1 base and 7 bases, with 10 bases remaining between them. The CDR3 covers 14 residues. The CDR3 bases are TGTGCCACCAGCAGAGCCGGGATTGTCGGGGAGCTGTTTTTT. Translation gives CATSRAGIVGELFF.

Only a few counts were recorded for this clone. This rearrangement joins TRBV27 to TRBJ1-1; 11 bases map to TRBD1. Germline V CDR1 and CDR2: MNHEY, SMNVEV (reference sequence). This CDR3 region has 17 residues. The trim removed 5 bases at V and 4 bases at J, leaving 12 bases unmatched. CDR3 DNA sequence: TGTGCCAGCAGTCTTTCCCCCCGGGGGACAGGGGGCACTGAAGCTTTCTTT. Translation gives CASSLSPRGTGGTEAFF.

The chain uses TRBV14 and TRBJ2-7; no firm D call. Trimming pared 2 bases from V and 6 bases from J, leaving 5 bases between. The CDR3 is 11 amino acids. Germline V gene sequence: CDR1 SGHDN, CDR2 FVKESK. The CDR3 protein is CASSQYGEQYF. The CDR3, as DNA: TGTGCCAGCAGCCAATACGGCGAGCAGTACTTC.

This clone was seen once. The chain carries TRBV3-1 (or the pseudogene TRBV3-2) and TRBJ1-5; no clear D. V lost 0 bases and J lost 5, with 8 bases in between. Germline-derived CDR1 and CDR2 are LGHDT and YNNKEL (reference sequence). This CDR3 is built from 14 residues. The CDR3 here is CASSQEWRDQPQHF. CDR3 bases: TGTGCCAGCAGCCAAGAATGGCGCGATCAGCCCCAGCATTTT.

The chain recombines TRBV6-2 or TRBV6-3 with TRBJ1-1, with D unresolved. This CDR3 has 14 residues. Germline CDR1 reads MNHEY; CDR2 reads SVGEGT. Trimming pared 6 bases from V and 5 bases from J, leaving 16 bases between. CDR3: CASSVDGGRTEAFF. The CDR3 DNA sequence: TGTGCCAGCAGCGTGGACGGTGGAAGGACTGAAGCTTTCTTT.